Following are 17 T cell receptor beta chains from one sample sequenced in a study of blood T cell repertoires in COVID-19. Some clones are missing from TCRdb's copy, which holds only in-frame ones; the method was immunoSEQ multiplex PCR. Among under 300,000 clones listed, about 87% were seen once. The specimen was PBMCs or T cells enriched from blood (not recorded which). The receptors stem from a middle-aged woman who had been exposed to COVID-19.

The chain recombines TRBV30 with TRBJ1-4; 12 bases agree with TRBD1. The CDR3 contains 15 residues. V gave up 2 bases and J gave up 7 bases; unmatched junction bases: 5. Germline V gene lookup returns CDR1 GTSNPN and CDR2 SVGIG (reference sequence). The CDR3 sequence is CAWSSGTGGGEKLFF. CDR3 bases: TGTGCCTGGAGTTCCGGGACAGGGGGCGGTGAAAAACTGTTTTTT. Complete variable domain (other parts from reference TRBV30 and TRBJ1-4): SQTIHQWPATLVQPVGSPLSLECTVEGTSNPNLYWYRQAAGRGLQLLFYSVGIGQISSEVPQNLSASRPQDRQFILSSKKLLLSDSGFYLCAWSSGTGGGEKLFFGSGTQLSVL.

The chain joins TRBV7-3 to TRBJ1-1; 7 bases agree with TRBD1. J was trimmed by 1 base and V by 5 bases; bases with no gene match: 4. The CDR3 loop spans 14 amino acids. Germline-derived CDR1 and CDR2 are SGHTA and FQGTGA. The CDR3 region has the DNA TGTGCCAGCAGCCCGACAGGGACGAACACTGAAGCTTTCTTT. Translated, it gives CASSPTGTNTEAFF.

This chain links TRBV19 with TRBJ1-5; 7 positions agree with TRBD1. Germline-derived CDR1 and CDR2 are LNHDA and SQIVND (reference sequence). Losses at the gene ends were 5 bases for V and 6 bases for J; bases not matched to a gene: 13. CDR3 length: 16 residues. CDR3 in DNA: TGTGCCAGTAGTCCCGTAGGGACAGCCAAGCGTCAGCCCCAGCATTTT. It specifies CASSPVGTAKRQPQHF.

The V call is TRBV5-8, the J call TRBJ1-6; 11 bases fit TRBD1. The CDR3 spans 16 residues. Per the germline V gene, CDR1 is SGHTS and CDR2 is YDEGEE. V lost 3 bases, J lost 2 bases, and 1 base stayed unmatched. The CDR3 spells CASSSGQGAYNSPLHF. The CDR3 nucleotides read TGTGCCAGCAGCTCGGGACAGGGGGCCTATAATTCACCCCTCCACTTT.

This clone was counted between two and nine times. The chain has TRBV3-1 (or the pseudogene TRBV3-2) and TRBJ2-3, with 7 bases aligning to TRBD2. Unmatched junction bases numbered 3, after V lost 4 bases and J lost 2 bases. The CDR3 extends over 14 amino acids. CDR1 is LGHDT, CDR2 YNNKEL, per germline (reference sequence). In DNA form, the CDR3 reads TGTGCCAGCAGCCGCCGGGGGGACACAGATACGCAGTATTTT. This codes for CASSRRGDTDTQYF.

This CDR3 is CATSSPGQGANTQYF. The DNA of the CDR3 is TGTGCCACCAGCAGTCCGGGACAGGGGGCAAATACGCAGTATTTT. The chain uses TRBV15 and TRBJ2-3, with TRBD1 matching 12 bases. In germline, CDR1 is LNHNV, CDR2 YYDKDF (reference sequence). Trimming took 3 bases from V and 7 from J; bases not matched to a gene: 5. This CDR3 contains 15 residues.

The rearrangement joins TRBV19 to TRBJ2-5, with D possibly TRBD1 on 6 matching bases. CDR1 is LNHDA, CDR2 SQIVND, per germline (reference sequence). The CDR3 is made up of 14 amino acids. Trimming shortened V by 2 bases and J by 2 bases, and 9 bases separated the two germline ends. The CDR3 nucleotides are TGTGCCAGTAGTATATCCGGACAGCAAGAGACCCAGTACTTC. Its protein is CASSISGQQETQYF.

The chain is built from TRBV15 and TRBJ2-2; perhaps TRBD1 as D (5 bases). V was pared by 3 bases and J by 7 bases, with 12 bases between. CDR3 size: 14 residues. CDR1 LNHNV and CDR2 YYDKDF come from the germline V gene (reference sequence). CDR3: CATSRPQGIGELFF. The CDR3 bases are TGTGCCACCAGCAGGCCCCAGGGTATCGGGGAGCTGTTTTTT.

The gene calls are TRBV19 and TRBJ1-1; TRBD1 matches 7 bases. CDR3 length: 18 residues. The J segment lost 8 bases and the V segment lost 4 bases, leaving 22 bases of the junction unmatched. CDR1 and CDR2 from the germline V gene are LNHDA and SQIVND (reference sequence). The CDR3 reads CASSTSTSLGQRKAEAFF. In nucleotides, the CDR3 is TGTGCCAGTAGTACTTCTACTAGTCTGGGACAGCGGAAAGCGGAAGCTTTCTTT.

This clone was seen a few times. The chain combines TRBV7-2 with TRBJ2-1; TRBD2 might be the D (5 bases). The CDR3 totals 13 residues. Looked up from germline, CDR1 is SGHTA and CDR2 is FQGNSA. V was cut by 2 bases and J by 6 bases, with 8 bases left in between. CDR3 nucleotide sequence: TGTGCCAGCAGCTTACTGGCGGGCAATGAGCAGTTCTTC. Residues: CASSLLAGNEQFF.

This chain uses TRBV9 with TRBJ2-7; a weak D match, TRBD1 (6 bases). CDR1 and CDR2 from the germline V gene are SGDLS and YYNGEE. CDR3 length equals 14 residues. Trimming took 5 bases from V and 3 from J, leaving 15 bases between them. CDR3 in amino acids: CASRSQGKDYEQYF. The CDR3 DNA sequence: TGTGCCAGCAGGTCCCAGGGGAAGGACTACGAGCAGTACTTC.

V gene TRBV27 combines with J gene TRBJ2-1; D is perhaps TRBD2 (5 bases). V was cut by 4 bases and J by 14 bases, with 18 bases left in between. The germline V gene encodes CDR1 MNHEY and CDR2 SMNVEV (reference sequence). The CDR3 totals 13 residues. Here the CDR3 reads CASSYKHSGLEFF. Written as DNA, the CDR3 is TGTGCCAGCAGTTACAAACACAGCGGACTGGAGTTCTTC.

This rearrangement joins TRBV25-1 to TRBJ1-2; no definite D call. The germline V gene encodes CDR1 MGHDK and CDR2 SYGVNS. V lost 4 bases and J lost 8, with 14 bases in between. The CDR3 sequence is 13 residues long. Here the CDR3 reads CASSANRFEGYTF. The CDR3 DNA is TGTGCCAGCAGTGCCAACAGATTTGAAGGCTACACCTTC.

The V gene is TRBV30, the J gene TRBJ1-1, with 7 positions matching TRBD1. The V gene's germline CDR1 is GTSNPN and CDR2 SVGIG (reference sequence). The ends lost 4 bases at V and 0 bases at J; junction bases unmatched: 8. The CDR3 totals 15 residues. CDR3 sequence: CAWKAGQVLNTEAFF. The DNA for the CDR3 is TGTGCCTGGAAGGCTGGACAGGTACTGAACACTGAAGCTTTCTTT.

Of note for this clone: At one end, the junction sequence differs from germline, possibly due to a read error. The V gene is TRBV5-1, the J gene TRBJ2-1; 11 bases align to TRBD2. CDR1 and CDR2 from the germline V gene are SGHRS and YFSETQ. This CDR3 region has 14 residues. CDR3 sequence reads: CASSPLAGGLEQFF. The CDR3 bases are TGTGCCAGCAGCCCTTTAGCGGGAGGGCTTGAGCAGTTCTTC.

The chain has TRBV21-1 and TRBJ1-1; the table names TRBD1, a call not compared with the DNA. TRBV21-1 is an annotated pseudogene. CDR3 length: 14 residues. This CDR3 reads CASSRGQKNTEAFF. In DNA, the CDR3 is TGTGCCAGCAGCAGGGGCCAGAAGAACACTGAAGCTTTCTTT.

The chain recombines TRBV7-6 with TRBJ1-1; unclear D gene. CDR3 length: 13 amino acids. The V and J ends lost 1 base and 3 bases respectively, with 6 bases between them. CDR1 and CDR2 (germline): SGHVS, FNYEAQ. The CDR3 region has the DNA TGTGCCAGCAGCTTAGGACATGACACTGAAGCTTTCTTT. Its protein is CASSLGHDTEAFF.